This TCR beta chain was identified during a study of T cell changes during pregnancy in multiple sclerosis. The repertoire was sequenced with immunoSEQ multiplex PCR; TCRdb's copy has only in-frame clones and lacks some. The table shows 30,000 to 45,000 clones, with roughly 90% occurring only once. The CDR3 has 16 amino acids. Germline assignment: CDR1 SGHRS and CDR2 YFSETQ. Trimming took 0 bases from V and 4 from J; bases not matched to a gene: 6. Sequenced material: CD8+ T cells from peripheral blood mononuclear cells, taken in the first trimester of pregnancy. The chain couples TRBV5-1 to TRBJ1-3; 8 nucleotides agree with TRBD1. The TCR comes from a female donor with multiple sclerosis, enrolled in a pregnancy study. The CDR3 DNA follows: TGCGCCAGCAGCTTGGGACAGGGGCTGGAGGGAAACACCATATATTTT. It is translated as CASSLGQGLEGNTIYF.